This T cell receptor beta chain comes out of a study of T cell responses to AZD1222 COVID-19 vaccine. The repertoire was sequenced with immunoSEQ multiplex PCR; TCRdb's copy has only in-frame clones and lacks some. Of roughly 100,000 clones in the sample, around 86% were seen once. V lost 3 bases and J 6 bases, leaving 12 bases between the germline ends. Germline-derived CDR1 and CDR2 are SGHTA and FQGNSA. The CDR3 covers 15 residues. This chain connects TRBV7-2 to TRBJ1-6, with D maybe TRBD1 (6 bases). The TCR sequence derives from an adult who received the MenACWY meningococcal vaccine as a control. This specimen was peripheral blood, taken 28 days after the second dose of the MenACWY control vaccine. DNA for the CDR3: TGTGCCAGCAGCTTTTCTAGGACAGCTAATTCACCCCTCCACTTT. Amino acid sequence: CASSFSRTANSPLHF.